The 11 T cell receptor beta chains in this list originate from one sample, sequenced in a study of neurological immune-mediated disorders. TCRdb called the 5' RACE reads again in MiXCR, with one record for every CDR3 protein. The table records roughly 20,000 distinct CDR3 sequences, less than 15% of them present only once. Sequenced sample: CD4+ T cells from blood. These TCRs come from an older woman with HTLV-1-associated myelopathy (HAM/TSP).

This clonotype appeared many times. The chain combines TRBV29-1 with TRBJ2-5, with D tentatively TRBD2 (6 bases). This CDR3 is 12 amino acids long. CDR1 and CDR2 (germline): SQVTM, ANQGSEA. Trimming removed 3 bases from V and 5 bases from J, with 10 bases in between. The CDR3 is CSVESGGETQYF. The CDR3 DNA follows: TGCAGCGTTGAGAGTGGGGGGGAGACCCAGTACTTC.

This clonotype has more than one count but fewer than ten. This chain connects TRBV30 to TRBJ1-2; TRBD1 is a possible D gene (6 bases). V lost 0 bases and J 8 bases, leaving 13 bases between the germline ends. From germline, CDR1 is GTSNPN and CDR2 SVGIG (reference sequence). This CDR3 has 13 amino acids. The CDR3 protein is CAWSVGGGGGYTF. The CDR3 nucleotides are TGTGCCTGGAGTGTCGGAGGGGGAGGGGGCTACACCTTC.

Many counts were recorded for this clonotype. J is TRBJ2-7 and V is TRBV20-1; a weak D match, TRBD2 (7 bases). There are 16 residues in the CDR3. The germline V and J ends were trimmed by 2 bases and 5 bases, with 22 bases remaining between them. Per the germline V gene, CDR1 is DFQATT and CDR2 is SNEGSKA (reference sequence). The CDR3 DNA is TGCAGTGCTAGATCTCTAAAGGGGAGGGGGTATGACGAGCAGTACTTC. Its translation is CSARSLKGRGYDEQYF.

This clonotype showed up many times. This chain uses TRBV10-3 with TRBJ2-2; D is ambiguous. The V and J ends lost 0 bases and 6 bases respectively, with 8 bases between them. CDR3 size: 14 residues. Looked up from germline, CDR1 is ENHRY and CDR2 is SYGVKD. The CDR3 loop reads CAISESTVPGELFF. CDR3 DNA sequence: TGTGCCATCAGTGAGTCCACGGTTCCCGGGGAGCTGTTTTTT.

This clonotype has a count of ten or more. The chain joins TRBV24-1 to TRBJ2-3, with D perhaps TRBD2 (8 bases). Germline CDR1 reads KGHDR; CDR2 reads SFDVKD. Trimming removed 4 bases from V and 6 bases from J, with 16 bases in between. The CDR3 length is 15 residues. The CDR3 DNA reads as TGTGCCACCAGTGACCCCGGGAGGGGGCTCGATACGCAGTATTTT. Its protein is CATSDPGRGLDTQYF.

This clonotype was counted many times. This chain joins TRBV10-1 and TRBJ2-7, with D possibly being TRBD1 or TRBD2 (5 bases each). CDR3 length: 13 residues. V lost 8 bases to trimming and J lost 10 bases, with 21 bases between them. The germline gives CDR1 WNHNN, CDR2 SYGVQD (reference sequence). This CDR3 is CASSSSGTVYQYF. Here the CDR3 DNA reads TGCGCCAGCTCTTCGTCCGGGACGGTTTACCAGTACTTC.

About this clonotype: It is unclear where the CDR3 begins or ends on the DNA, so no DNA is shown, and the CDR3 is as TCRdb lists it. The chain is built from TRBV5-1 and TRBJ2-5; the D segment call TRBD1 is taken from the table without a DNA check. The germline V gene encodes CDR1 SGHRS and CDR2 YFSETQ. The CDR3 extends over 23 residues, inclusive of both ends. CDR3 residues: CASSFYICSASNPGQGISETQYF.

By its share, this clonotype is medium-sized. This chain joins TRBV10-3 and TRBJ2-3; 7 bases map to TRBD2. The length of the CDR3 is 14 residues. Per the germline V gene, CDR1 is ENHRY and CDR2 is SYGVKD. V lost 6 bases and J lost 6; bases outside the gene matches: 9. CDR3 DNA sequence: TGTGCCATCAGGGAAGGAGCGGGGAGGGATACGCAGTATTTT. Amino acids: CAIREGAGRDTQYF.

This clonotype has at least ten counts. CDR3 nucleotide sequence: TGTGCCAGCAGCTCCTTAACCCGGGGGCCGGGCTCACCCCTCCACTTT. It specifies CASSSLTRGPGSPLHF. The chain recombines TRBV7-8 with TRBJ1-6; perhaps TRBD1 as D (6 bases). V lost 4 bases and J 10 bases, leaving 20 bases between the germline ends. The CDR3 totals 16 residues. CDR1 is SGHVS, CDR2 FQNEAQ, per germline.

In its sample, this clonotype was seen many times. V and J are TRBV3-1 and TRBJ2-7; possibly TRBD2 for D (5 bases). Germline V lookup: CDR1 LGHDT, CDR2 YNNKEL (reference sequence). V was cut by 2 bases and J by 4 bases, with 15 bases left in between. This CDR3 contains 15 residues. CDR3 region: CASSQNRGIPYEQYF. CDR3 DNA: TGTGCCAGCAGCCAAAATCGGGGAATCCCTTACGAGCAGTACTTC.

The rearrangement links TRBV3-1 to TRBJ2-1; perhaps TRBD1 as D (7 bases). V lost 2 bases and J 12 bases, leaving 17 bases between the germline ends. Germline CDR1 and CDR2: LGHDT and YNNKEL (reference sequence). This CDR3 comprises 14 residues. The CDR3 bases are TGTGCCAGCAGCCAATCCGGGGGCCCAGGGGGGCAGTTCTTC. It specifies CASSQSGGPGGQFF.